This T cell receptor (beta chain) emerged from a study of neoadjuvant nivolumab and ipilimumab in lung cancer. Whole-study context: The combination arm added day-1 ipilimumab 1 mg/kg to nivolumab 3 mg/kg on days 1, 15, 29.

Notes on the study in general: TCR sequencing covered a small number of samples. Resected tumors had greater TCR richness and clonality than uninvolved lung. From pretherapy to surgery, tumor richness and clonality rose with dual therapy.

The CDR3 totals 15 residues. V lost 0 bases, J lost 6 bases, and 1 base stayed unmatched. From germline, CDR1 is MRHNA and CDR2 SNTAGT. The protocol was immunoSEQ multiplex PCR, while the TCRdb copy is restricted to in-frame clones and leaves out a portion. The sample records about 3,100 clones, about nine tenths being singletons. Remarks on this clone: Its antigen is undetermined.

The chain recombines TRBV6-4 with TRBJ2-1; 11 nucleotides agree with TRBD2. This sample comprised tumor tissue, obtained after neoadjuvant nivolumab, alone or with ipilimumab, at or shortly before surgery. The receptor was derived from an adult with non-small cell lung cancer. Here the CDR3 reads CASSDSSGGANEQFF. CDR3 nucleotide sequence: TGTGCCAGCAGTGACTCTAGCGGGGGGGCCAATGAGCAGTTCTTC.